These 9 T cell receptor beta chains came from one sample sequenced in a study of cytomegalovirus exposure and HLA in healthy donors. The PCR had 60 Vbeta and 13 Jbeta primers. Libraries were prepared by immunoSEQ multiplex PCR; TCRdb keeps only in-frame clonotypes and omits some of them. Seen here are some 140,000 clones, 80% observed once, and the top ten hold around 6%. The sequencing sample was made of PBMCs. Source of these receptors: a woman aged 40-49 years in good health and CMV-seropositive.

The chain employs TRBV27 and TRBJ1-1; TRBD1 might be the D (6 bases). The CDR3 is made up of 15 amino acids. Trimming took off 5 bases at V and 2 bases at J, with 15 bases between the two ends. Per germline, CDR1 MNHEY and CDR2 SMNVEV (reference sequence). The CDR3 loop reads CASSQAGQRNTEAFF. CDR3 sequence (DNA): TGTGCCAGCAGTCAAGCGGGACAAAGAAACACTGAAGCTTTCTTT.

The CDR3 spells CSVEGLGQVNTGELFF. The CDR3, as DNA: TGCAGCGTTGAAGGGTTGGGACAGGTTAACACCGGGGAGCTGTTTTTT. The rearrangement uses TRBV29-1 and TRBJ2-2; the match to TRBD1 covers 8 bases. Germline values: CDR1 SQVTM, CDR2 ANQGSEA. CDR3 size: 16 residues. The V segment lost 1 base and the J segment 2 bases; nucleotides outside the gene matches: 6.

The genes are TRBV6-5 and TRBJ1-5; perhaps TRBD1 as D (6 bases). V dropped 9 bases and J dropped 9 bases, with 18 bases sitting between them. The CDR3 has 13 amino acids. Per the germline V gene, CDR1 is MNHEY and CDR2 is SVGAGI. Written as DNA, the CDR3 is TGTGCCAGTAAAACAGGGCCGGGTAGGCCCCAGCATTTT. Its protein is CASKTGPGRPQHF.

The rearrangement links TRBV18 to TRBJ2-3; TRBD1 is a possible D gene (6 bases). The CDR3 is made up of 15 amino acids. Germline V gene sequence: CDR1 KGHSH, CDR2 LQKENI. The V end lost 3 bases, the J end lost 4 bases, and 14 bases lay between the germline ends. The CDR3 DNA is TGTGCCAGCTCACCCGCCGGGACATTTTCAGATACGCAGTATTTT. This codes for CASSPAGTFSDTQYF.

V is TRBV11-2 and J is TRBJ1-2; no firm D call. Deletions cut 0 bases from V and 4 bases from J, with 6 bases between. The CDR3 spans 13 residues. Germline V gene lookup returns CDR1 SGHAT and CDR2 FQNNGV. CDR3: CASSLEFLYGYTF. CDR3 DNA: TGTGCCAGCAGCTTAGAATTCCTCTATGGCTACACCTTC.

V usage is TRBV28 and J usage is TRBJ2-3; D is unresolved. Trimming took off 1 base at V and 7 bases at J, with 15 bases between the two ends. CDR1 and CDR2 from the germline V gene are MDHEN and SYDVKM. The CDR3 is 15 amino acids. CDR3 DNA sequence: TGTGCCAGCAGTTTATCGACGGCGGTTCGGAATACGCAGTATTTT. Protein product: CASSLSTAVRNTQYF.

The CDR3 protein is CASSLDEGGSYEQYF. CDR3 DNA: TGTGCCAGCAGCTTAGATGAGGGAGGGAGCTACGAGCAGTACTTC. The chain uses TRBV7-9 and TRBJ2-7, with TRBD2 matching 7 bases. The CDR3 has 15 amino acids. CDR1 is SEHNR, CDR2 FQNEAQ, per germline (reference sequence). V was clipped by 1 base and J by 3 bases; unmatched bases: 6. Full variable domain (missing parts from reference TRBV7-9 and TRBJ2-7): DTGVSQNPRHKITKRGQNVTFRCDPISEHNRLYWYRQTLGQGPEFLTYFQNEAQLEKSRLLSDRFSAERPKGSFSTLEIQRTEQGDSAMYLCASSLDEGGSYEQYFGPGTRLTVT.

Only a few counts were recorded for this clone. This chain connects TRBV23-1 to TRBJ2-2; weak D call: TRBD2 (7 bases). TRBV23-1 is marked as an open reading frame, function uncertain. The CDR3 extends over 17 amino acids. V was shortened by 0 bases and J by 3 bases, with 14 bases between the two germline ends. Here the CDR3 reads CASSQSGGGEDTGELFF. In nucleotides, the CDR3 is TGCGCCAGCAGTCAATCGGGCGGGGGCGAGGACACCGGGGAGCTGTTTTTT.

V usage is TRBV9 and J usage is TRBJ1-5, with a weak D call TRBD1 (5 bases). Trimming removed 0 bases from V and 4 bases from J, with 11 bases in between. Looked up from germline, CDR1 is SGDLS and CDR2 is YYNGEE. The CDR3 spans 15 residues. This chain's CDR3 is CASSVGSGVNQPQHF. CDR3 nucleotides: TGTGCCAGCAGCGTAGGATCGGGGGTTAATCAGCCCCAGCATTTT.